This TCR beta chain is drawn from a study of metastatic and nonmetastatic thyroid tumors. The ends were cut back, 2 bases at V and 4 bases at J, with 7 bases in the middle. CDR3 size: 13 residues. The germline CDR1 and CDR2 sequences are MNHEY and SMNVEV (reference sequence). All patients reached thyroid surgery having received no treatment beforehand. TCRdb re-clonotyped the PCR reads through MiXCR. The top ten hold roughly a fifth of the sample, which has around 8,600 clones, 35% seen once. The chain joins TRBV27 to TRBJ2-3; unclear D gene. The TCR sequence derives from a female donor with papillary thyroid cancer or a benign thyroid nodule (not recorded which). Some clones in this sample may be carry-over from other donors' samples. Input material: tumor tissue. The CDR3 protein is CASSLVGSDTQYF. The CDR3 DNA reads TGTGCCAGCAGTTTAGTAGGGTCAGATACGCAGTATTTT.